The clone carrying this TCR beta chain occurred a few times. The antigen remains unidentified. V trimming: 4 bases; J trimming: 2 bases; junction bases outside the gene matches: 11. The V gene's germline CDR1 is SGHTA and CDR2 FQGNSA. The CDR3 consists of 18 residues. Investigators isolated RNA and reverse transcribed it into cDNA to act as the sequencing template. Profiled with immunoSEQ multiplex PCR; TCRdb holds only in-frame clones, not every one. The table has around 190,000 clones, 64% seen once. The data originate from a study of CD8+ T cells in alopecia areata. Study-level background: Twice daily, treated patients received 5 to 10 mg of oral tofacitinib. Study-wide points: Especially in alopecia totalis/universalis, lesional scalp showed greater clonality than normal scalp did. Mice gave a clearer picture of TCR sharing than patients did, possibly for HLA-related reasons. In scalp and blood, many expanded lesional clones persisted during tofacitinib.

Treatment: oral pan-JAK inhibitor, 5-10 mg twice daily. Here the sequenced sample was CD4+ T cells sorted from blood, taken at week 4, from a patient treated with tofacitinib. This receptor was identified in a human donor with alopecia areata. This chain connects TRBV7-2 to TRBJ2-3; 11 bases match TRBD2. The CDR3 DNA follows: TGTGCCAGCAGCTCAGATAGACTAGCGGGGCCCCTCACAGATACGCAGTATTTT. This encodes CASSSDRLAGPLTDTQYF.